These 22 T cell receptor beta chains originate from one sample sequenced in a study of radiotherapy plus CTLA-4 blockade in lung cancer. TCRdb's copy holds only in-frame clones and misses some; the assay was immunoSEQ multiplex PCR. Counted here are roughly 100,000 clones, 85% to 90% occurring once; the ten biggest clones make up about 2.2%. Material: peripheral blood, obtained from a patient treated with radiotherapy plus ipilimumab. All receptors come from a human donor with non-small cell lung cancer that progressed on radiotherapy plus ipilimumab. Some clones in this sample may be carry-over from other donors' samples.

V and J are TRBV15 and TRBJ2-7, with a possible D match to TRBD2 (6 bases). V was cut by 1 base and J by 1 base, with 11 bases left in between. CDR3 length equals 15 residues. Germline-derived CDR1 and CDR2 are LNHNV and YYDKDF (reference sequence). The CDR3 loop reads CATSRGMRGSYEQYF. CDR3 nucleotides: TGTGCCACCAGCAGAGGAATGCGGGGATCCTACGAGCAGTACTTC.

The chain combines TRBV28 with TRBJ2-1; the match to TRBD2 covers 9 bases. Germline CDR1 MDHEN, CDR2 SYDVKM. The CDR3 has 13 amino acids. V dropped 6 bases and J dropped 7; count of bases not matched to a gene: 4. The CDR3 spells CASRAGGLNEQFF. Here the CDR3 DNA reads TGTGCCAGCAGAGCGGGGGGTCTGAATGAGCAGTTCTTC. The whole variable domain, filled in from reference TRBV28 and TRBJ2-1, reads DVKVTQSSRYLVKRTGEKVFLECVQDMDHENMFWYRQDPGLGLRLIYFSYDVKMKEKGDIPEGYSVSREKKERFSLILESASTNQTSMYLCASRAGGLNEQFFGPGTRLTVL.

This CDR3 reads CASSLNAAGGMYEQYF. In nucleotides, the CDR3 is TGCGCCAGCAGCTTGAATGCGGCAGGGGGCATGTACGAGCAGTACTTC. This chain joins TRBV5-1 and TRBJ2-7; TRBD1 matches 8 bases. CDR3 length: 16 amino acids. Trimming removed 1 base from V and 4 bases from J; junction bases left unmatched: 10. CDR1 and CDR2 from the germline V gene are SGHRS and YFSETQ.

The rearrangement links TRBV15 to TRBJ1-3; TRBD1 aligns across 7 bases. This CDR3 comprises 15 residues. Trimming removed 0 bases from V and 2 bases from J; junction bases left unmatched: 1. Germline CDR1 reads LNHNV; CDR2 reads YYDKDF (reference sequence). DNA of the CDR3: TGTGCCACCAGCAGAGATCAGGGGGCTGGAAACACCATATATTTT. Its protein product is CATSRDQGAGNTIYF.

The chain carries TRBV6-5 and TRBJ2-7; TRBD1 aligns across 10 bases. Trimming at V came to 4 bases and at J to 2 bases, leaving 5 bases not matched to a gene. This CDR3 comprises 15 residues. Looked up from germline, CDR1 is MNHEY and CDR2 is SVGAGI. The CDR3, as DNA: TGTGCCAGCAGTTCTCCCGGGACAGGGGCCTACGAGCAGTACTTC. This sequence encodes CASSSPGTGAYEQYF.

The chain carries TRBV20-1 and TRBJ1-1; 7 bases agree with TRBD1. Germline-derived CDR1 and CDR2 are DFQATT and SNEGSKA (reference sequence). The CDR3 spans 11 residues. Trimming cost V 1 base and J 11 bases; bases outside gene matches: 4. In DNA, the CDR3 is TGCAGTGCTAGAGGGGACAGTTTTGCTTTCTTT. Its protein is CSARGDSFAFF.

The chain carries TRBV4-2 and TRBJ1-1; a possible D gene is TRBD1 (6 bases). The CDR3 runs to 15 residues. Looked up from germline, CDR1 is LGHNA and CDR2 is YNFKEQ. Trimming took off 4 bases at V and 4 bases at J, with 16 bases between the two ends. CDR3 region: CASSLSGGGFTEAFF. The CDR3 nucleotides are TGTGCCAGCAGCCTCTCCGGGGGGGGCTTCACTGAAGCTTTCTTT.

The chain's CDR3 is CASSFGQGSEKLFF. The CDR3 coding sequence is TGTGCCAGCAGCTTTGGACAGGGGAGCGAAAAACTGTTTTTT. V usage is TRBV9 and J usage is TRBJ1-4; 9 bases are a match to TRBD1. CDR3 length: 14 residues. From germline, CDR1 is SGDLS and CDR2 YYNGEE. Trimming at V came to 4 bases and at J to 8 bases, leaving 6 bases not matched to a gene.

The J gene is TRBJ1-4, the V gene TRBV19; 7 positions agree with TRBD1. Germline CDR1 reads LNHDA; CDR2 reads SQIVND (reference sequence). V shed 6 bases, J shed 3 bases, and the junction held 7 bases outside the gene matches. This CDR3 region has 15 residues. The CDR3 sequence is CASSILQGSNEKLFF. Here the CDR3 DNA reads TGTGCCAGTAGCATACTACAGGGGTCTAATGAAAAACTGTTTTTT.

The chain recombines TRBV5-5 with TRBJ1-5; perhaps TRBD1 as D (5 bases). The CDR3 is 14 amino acids. CDR1 SGHKS and CDR2 YYEKEE come from the germline V gene (reference sequence). V was cut by 1 base and J by 5 bases, with 10 bases left in between. CDR3 loop: CASSLQGGYQPQHF. The CDR3 coding sequence is TGTGCCAGCAGCTTGCAGGGCGGCTATCAGCCCCAGCATTTT.

The table lists this clone with a count of one. The chain is built from TRBV19 and TRBJ2-3; TRBD1 matches at 8 bases. The germline CDR1 and CDR2 sequences are LNHDA and SQIVND (reference sequence). The CDR3 has 11 residues. V lost 6 bases and J lost 10; bases outside the gene matches: 3. CDR3 residues: CASRRQGPQYF. DNA for the CDR3: TGTGCCAGTAGGAGACAGGGGCCGCAGTATTTT.

The chain is built from TRBV29-1 and TRBJ2-5, with D possibly matching TRBD2 (7 bases). The germline V and J ends were trimmed by 4 bases and 5 bases, with 14 bases remaining between them. The CDR3 is 13 residues long. The germline gives CDR1 SQVTM, CDR2 ANQGSEA. This CDR3 is CSVGGGLGETQYF. CDR3 nucleotide sequence: TGCAGCGTTGGGGGGGGGCTGGGGGAGACCCAGTACTTC.

The V and J genes are TRBV14 and TRBJ2-7; 12 nucleotides align to TRBD2. The CDR3 runs to 18 residues. CDR1 is SGHDN and CDR2 is FVKESK in the germline V gene. The ends lost 1 base at V and 4 bases at J; junction bases unmatched: 11. The CDR3 here is CASSQGPLAGGPRYEQYF. The CDR3, as DNA: TGTGCCAGCAGCCAAGGTCCGCTAGCGGGGGGGCCTCGGTACGAGCAGTACTTC.

V gene TRBV7-9 combines with J gene TRBJ2-3; D perhaps matches TRBD2 (5 bases). CDR1 SEHNR and CDR2 FQNEAQ come from the germline V gene (reference sequence). The CDR3 spans 13 residues. Trimming pared 1 base from V and 7 bases from J, leaving 9 bases between. CDR3 DNA: TGTGCCAGCAGCTTAGTAGCGTTGAATACGCAGTATTTT. Protein: CASSLVALNTQYF.

The chain couples TRBV28 to TRBJ2-7, with D tentatively TRBD1 (5 bases). V was pared by 3 bases and J by 2 bases, with 11 bases between. Germline CDR1 reads MDHEN; CDR2 reads SYDVKM. The CDR3 is 14 amino acids. The CDR3 region is CASSFIAGTYEQYF. The CDR3 nucleotides read TGTGCCAGCAGTTTTATAGCAGGGACCTACGAGCAGTACTTC.

This clone was counted between two and nine times. The chain joins TRBV7-9 to TRBJ2-6; D unclear. The CDR3 contains 13 residues. V lost 10 bases and J 3 bases, leaving 10 bases between the germline ends. Germline loops: CDR1 SEHNR, CDR2 FQNEAQ (reference sequence). In DNA form, the CDR3 reads TGTGCCACCGTATATCATGGGGCCAACGTCCTGACTTTC. This sequence encodes CATVYHGANVLTF.

This clone was seen only a few times. J is TRBJ2-7 and V is TRBV18; D unclear. Per the germline V gene, CDR1 is KGHSH and CDR2 is LQKENI. Trimming removed 1 base from V and 6 bases from J, with 13 bases in between. The CDR3 totals 14 residues. CDR3 in DNA: TGTGCCAGCTCACCACTACAGTCTGAAGGCGAGCAGTACTTC. Protein product: CASSPLQSEGEQYF.

This clone is a singleton in its sample. J is TRBJ2-7 and V is TRBV4-2; a possible D gene is TRBD1 (6 bases). This CDR3 is 15 amino acids long. The germline gives CDR1 LGHNA, CDR2 YNFKEQ. V was shortened by 0 bases and J by 3 bases, with 12 bases between the two germline ends. The CDR3 DNA reads as TGTGCCAGCAGCCAAGAAGACAGGACTTACTACGAGCAGTACTTC. This translates into CASSQEDRTYYEQYF.

The chain is built from TRBV9 and TRBJ2-5, with D possibly called TRBD1 or TRBD2 (5 bases each). The CDR3 spans 15 residues. Germline CDR1 SGDLS, CDR2 YYNGEE. V was shortened by 3 bases and J by 5 bases, with 17 bases between the two germline ends. This CDR3 is CASSDPGPTTETQYF. CDR3 coding DNA: TGTGCCAGCAGCGACCCGGGACCCACAACGGAGACCCAGTACTTC.

As concerns this clone: An end of the junction differs from the germline gene, which may be a read error. The chain employs TRBV11-2 and TRBJ2-7; the D is unclear. Germline loops: CDR1 SGHAT, CDR2 FQNNGV. This CDR3 has 13 residues. The CDR3 protein is CASSLEHSYEQYF. The DNA for the CDR3 is TGTGCCAGCAGCCTAGAGCACTCCTACGAGCAGTACTTC.

Concerning this clone itself: Germline is not matched at one junction end, which may reflect a read error. CDR3 sequence reads: CASSQGPGPSYGQYF. The CDR3 DNA reads TGTGCCAGCAGCCAAGGGCCAGGGCCATCCTACGGGCAGTACTTC. The rearrangement joins TRBV14 to TRBJ2-7; tentative D call: TRBD1 (5 bases). The CDR3 spans 15 residues. Germline values: CDR1 SGHDN, CDR2 FVKESK.

The chain couples TRBV5-1 to TRBJ2-2; 8 nucleotides agree with TRBD1. The germline V gene has CDR1 SGHRS and CDR2 YFSETQ. The CDR3 length is 12 residues. The V gene end was trimmed by 8 bases and the J gene end by 4 bases; junction bases not matched to a gene: 1. CDR3 in DNA: TGCGCCAGTACAGGGGGCACCGGGGAGCTGTTTTTT. Translation gives CASTGGTGELFF.